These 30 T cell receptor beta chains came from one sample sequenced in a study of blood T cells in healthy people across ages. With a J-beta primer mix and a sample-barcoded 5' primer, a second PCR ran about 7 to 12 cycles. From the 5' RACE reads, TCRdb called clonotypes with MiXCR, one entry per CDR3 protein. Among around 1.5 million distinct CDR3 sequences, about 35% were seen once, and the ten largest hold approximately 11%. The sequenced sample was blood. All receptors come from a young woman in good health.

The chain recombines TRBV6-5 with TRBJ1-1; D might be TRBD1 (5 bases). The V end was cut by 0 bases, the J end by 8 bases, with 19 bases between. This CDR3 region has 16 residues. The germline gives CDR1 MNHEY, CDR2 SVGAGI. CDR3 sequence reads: CASSYSKTTGPAEAFF. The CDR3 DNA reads TGTGCCAGCAGTTACTCCAAAACGACGGGGCCGGCCGAAGCTTTCTTT.

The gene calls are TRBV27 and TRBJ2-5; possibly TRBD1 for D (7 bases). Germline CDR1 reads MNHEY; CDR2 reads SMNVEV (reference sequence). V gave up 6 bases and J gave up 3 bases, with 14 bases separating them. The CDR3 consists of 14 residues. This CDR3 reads CASRRQGGKETQYF. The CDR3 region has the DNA TGTGCCAGCAGAAGGCAGGGGGGAAAAGAGACCCAGTACTTC.

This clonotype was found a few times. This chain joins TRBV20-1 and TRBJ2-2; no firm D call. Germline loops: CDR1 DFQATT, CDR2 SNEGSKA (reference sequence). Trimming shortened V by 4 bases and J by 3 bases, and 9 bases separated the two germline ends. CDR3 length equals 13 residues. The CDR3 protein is CSATSPYTGELFF. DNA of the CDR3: TGCAGTGCTACCTCTCCGTACACCGGGGAGCTGTTTTTT.

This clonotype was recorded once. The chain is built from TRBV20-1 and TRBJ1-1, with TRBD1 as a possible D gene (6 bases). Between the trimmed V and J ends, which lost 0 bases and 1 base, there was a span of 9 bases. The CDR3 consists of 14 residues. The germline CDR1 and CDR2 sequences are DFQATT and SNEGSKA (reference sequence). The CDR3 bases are TGCAGTGCTAGAGAAGGACAGCCGAACACTGAAGCTTTCTTT. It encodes CSAREGQPNTEAFF.

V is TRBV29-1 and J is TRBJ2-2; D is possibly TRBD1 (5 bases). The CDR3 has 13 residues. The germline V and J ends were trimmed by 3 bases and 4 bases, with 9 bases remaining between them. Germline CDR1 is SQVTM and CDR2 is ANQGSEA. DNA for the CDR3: TGCAGCGTTGACACAGGACGCACCGGGGAGCTGTTTTTT. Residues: CSVDTGRTGELFF.

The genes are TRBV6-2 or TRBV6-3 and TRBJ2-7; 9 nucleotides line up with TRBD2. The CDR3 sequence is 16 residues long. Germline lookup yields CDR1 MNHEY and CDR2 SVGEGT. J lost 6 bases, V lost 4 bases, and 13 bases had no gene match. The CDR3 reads CASSLSTSGPLSEQYF. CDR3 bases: TGTGCCAGCAGTTTATCGACTAGCGGACCGCTTTCCGAGCAGTACTTC.

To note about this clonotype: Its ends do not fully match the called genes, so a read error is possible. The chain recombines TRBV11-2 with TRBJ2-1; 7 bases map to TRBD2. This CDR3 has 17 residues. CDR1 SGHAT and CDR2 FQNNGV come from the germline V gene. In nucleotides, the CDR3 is TGTGCCAGCAGCCCCCCTTGGGGGGGACCCTCCTACAATGAGCAGTGCTTC. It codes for CASSPPWGGPSYNEQCF.

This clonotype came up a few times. CDR3 protein: CASSNRPLLDFIRETQYF. CDR3 DNA sequence: TGTGCCAGCAGCAACCGACCGCTTTTGGACTTTATCAGAGAGACCCAGTACTTC. J is TRBJ2-5 and V is TRBV3-1; maybe TRBD2 (5 bases). CDR3 length equals 18 residues. Trimming took 5 bases from V and 4 from J, leaving 26 bases between them. From germline, CDR1 is LGHDT and CDR2 YNNKEL (reference sequence).

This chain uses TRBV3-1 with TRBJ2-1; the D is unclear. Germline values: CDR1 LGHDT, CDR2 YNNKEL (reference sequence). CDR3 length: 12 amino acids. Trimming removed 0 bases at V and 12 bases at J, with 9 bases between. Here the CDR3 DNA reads TGTGCCAGCAGCCAAGATGAACTAAGGCAGTTCTTC. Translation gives CASSQDELRQFF.

The CDR3 loop reads CASSQGTPVYEQYF. As DNA, the CDR3 is TGCGCCAGCAGCCAAGGGACCCCAGTCTACGAGCAGTACTTC. The rearrangement links TRBV4-1 to TRBJ2-7; the D is unclear. Germline-derived CDR1 and CDR2 are MGHRA and YSYEKL. The CDR3 totals 14 residues. Trimming removed 1 base at V and 3 bases at J, with 10 bases between.

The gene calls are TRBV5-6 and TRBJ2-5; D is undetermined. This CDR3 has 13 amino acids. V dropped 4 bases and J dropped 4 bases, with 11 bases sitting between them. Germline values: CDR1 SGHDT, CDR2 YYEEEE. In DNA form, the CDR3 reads TGTGCCAGCAGCATCTTAGTATCAGAGACCCAGTACTTC. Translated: CASSILVSETQYF.

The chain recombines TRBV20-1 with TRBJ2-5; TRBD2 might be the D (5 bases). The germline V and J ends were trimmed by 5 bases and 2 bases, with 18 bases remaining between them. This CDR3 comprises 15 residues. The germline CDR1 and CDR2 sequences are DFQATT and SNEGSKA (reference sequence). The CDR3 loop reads CSAPEGQRKQETQYF. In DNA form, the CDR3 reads TGCAGTGCTCCCGAGGGCCAACGGAAACAAGAGACCCAGTACTTC.

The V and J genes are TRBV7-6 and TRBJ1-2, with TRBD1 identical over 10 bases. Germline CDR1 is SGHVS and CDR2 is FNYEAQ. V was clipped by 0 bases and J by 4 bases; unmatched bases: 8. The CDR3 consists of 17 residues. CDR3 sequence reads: CASSLAADRGRGYGYTF. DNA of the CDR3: TGTGCCAGCAGCTTAGCGGCCGACAGGGGGCGAGGCTATGGCTACACCTTC.

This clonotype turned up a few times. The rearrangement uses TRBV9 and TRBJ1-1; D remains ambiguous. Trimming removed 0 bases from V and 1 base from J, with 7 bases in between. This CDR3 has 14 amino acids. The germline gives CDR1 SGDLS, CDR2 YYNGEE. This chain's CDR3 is CASSVELGNTEAFF. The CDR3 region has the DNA TGTGCCAGCAGCGTAGAATTAGGGAACACTGAAGCTTTCTTT.

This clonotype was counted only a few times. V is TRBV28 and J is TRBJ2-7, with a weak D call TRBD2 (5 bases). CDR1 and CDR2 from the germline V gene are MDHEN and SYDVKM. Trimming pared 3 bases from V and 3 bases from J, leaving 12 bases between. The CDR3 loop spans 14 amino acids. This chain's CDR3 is CASSFDQTNYEQYF. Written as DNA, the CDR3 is TGTGCCAGCAGTTTCGACCAGACTAACTACGAGCAGTACTTC.

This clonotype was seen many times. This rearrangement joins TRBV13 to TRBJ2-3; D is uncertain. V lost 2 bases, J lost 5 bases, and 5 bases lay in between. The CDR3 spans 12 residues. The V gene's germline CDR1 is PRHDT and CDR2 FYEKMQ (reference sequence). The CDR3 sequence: CASSLWVDTQYF. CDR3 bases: TGTGCCAGCAGCTTATGGGTAGATACGCAGTATTTT.

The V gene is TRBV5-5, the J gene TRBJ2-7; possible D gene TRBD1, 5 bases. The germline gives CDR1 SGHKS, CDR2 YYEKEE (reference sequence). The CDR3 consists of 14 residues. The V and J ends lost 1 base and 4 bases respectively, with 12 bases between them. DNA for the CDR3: TGTGCCAGCAGCTTGATGCAGGGTGGGTACGAGCAGTACTTC. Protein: CASSLMQGGYEQYF.

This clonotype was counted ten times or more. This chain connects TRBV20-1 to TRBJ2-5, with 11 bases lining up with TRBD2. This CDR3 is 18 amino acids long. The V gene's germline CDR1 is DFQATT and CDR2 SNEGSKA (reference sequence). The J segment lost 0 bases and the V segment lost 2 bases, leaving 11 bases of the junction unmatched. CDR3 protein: CSARFSGLAASYQETQYF. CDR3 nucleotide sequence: TGCAGTGCTAGATTTTCGGGACTAGCGGCTTCGTACCAAGAGACCCAGTACTTC.

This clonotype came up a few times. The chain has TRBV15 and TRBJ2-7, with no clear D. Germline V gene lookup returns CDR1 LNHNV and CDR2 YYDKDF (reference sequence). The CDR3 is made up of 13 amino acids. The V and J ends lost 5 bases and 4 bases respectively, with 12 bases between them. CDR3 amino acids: CATSRRVNYEQYF. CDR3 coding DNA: TGTGCCACCAGCCGTCGTGTAAATTACGAGCAGTACTTC.

CDR3 nucleotide sequence: TGTGCCAGCAGCGGGACTAGTCCCGAGCAGTACTTC. Translation: CASSGTSPEQYF. The chain has TRBV2 and TRBJ2-7; 8 nucleotides line up with TRBD2. With V trimmed by 6 bases and J by 6 bases, 4 bases remained unmatched. The CDR3 length is 12 residues. CDR1 is SNHLY and CDR2 is FYNNEI in the germline V gene.

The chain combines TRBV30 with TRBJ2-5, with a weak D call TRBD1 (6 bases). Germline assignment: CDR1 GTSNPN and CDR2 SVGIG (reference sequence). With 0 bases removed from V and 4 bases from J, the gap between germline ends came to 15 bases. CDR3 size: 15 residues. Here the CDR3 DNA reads TGTGCCTGGAGTGTACAAAGGGGGAGAGGAGAGACCCAGTACTTC. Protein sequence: CAWSVQRGRGETQYF. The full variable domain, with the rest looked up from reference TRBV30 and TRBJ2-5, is SQTIHQWPATLVQPVGSPLSLECTVEGTSNPNLYWYRQAAGRGLQLLFYSVGIGQISSEVPQNLSASRPQDRQFILSSKKLLLSDSGFYLCAWSVQRGRGETQYFGPGTRLLVL.

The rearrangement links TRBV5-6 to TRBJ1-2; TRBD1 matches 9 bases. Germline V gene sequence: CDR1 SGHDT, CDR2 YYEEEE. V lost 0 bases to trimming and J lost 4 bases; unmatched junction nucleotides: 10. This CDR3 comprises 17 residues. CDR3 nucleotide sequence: TGTGCCAGCAGCTTGGACGGGACAGGGTATAAAGCCTATGGCTACACCTTC. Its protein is CASSLDGTGYKAYGYTF.

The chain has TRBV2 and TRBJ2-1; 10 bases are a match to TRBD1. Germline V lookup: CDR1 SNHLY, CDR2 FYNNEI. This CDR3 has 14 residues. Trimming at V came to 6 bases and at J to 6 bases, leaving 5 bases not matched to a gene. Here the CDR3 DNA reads TGTGCCAGCAGGTTGGACAGGGGGGGCAATGAGCAGTTCTTC. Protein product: CASRLDRGGNEQFF.

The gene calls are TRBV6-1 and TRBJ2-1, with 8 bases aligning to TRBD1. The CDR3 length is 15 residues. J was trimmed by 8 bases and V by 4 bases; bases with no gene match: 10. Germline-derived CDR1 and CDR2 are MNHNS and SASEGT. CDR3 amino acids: CASSAANQGADEQFF. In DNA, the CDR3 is TGTGCCAGCAGTGCAGCAAATCAGGGGGCCGATGAGCAGTTCTTC.

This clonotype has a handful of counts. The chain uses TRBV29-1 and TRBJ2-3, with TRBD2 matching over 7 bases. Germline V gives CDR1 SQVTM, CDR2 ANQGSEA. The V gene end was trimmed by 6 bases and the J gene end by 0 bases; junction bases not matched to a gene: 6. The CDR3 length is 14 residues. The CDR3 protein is CSVRGTHSTDTQYF. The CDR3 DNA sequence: TGCAGCGTGCGGGGGACCCATAGCACAGATACGCAGTATTTT.

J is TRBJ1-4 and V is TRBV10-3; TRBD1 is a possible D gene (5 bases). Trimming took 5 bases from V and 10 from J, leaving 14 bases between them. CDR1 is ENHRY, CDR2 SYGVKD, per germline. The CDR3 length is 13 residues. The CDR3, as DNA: TGTGCCATCAGTTACGACAGCGCAGGAAAACTGTTTTTT. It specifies CAISYDSAGKLFF.

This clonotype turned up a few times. The CDR3 loop is CATSIDWGSGGYTF. CDR3 coding DNA: TGTGCCACCAGCATTGATTGGGGATCGGGAGGCTACACCTTC. V and J are TRBV15 and TRBJ1-2, with D unresolved. The CDR3 consists of 14 residues. Trimming pared 4 bases from V and 8 bases from J, leaving 17 bases between. Germline loops: CDR1 LNHNV, CDR2 YYDKDF (reference sequence).

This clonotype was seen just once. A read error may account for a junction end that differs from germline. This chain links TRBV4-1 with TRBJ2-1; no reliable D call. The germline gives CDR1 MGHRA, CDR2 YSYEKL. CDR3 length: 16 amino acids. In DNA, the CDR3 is TGCGCCAGCAGCCAAGAACCAACGGCAATCAACAATGAGCGGTTCTTC. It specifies CASSQEPTAINNERFF.

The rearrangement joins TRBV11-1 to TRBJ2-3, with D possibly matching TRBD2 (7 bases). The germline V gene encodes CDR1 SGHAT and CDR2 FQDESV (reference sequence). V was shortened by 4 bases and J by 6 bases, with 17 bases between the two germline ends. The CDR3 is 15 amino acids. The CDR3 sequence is CASSSGGPAGDTQYF. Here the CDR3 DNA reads TGTGCCAGCAGCTCCGGGGGGCCCGCCGGGGATACGCAGTATTTT.

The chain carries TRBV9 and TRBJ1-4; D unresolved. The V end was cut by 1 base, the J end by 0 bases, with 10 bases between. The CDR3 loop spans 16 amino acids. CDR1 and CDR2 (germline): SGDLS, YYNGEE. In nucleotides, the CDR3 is TGTGCCAGCAGCGTACGGCAGTCCTCAACTAATGAAAAACTGTTTTTT. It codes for CASSVRQSSTNEKLFF.